A selection of T cell receptor beta chains follows, all from one sample in a study of blood T cells in healthy people across ages. One entry per CDR3 protein, called by TCRdb with MiXCR from the 5' RACE reads. The sample shows 1.5 million to 1.8 million distinct CDR3 sequences, 35% to 45% of them seen only once. Material: blood. The receptors derive from a woman aged 18-35 years in good health. The CDR3 runs from the conserved cysteine through the conserved F or W. A D gene is named only where the DNA matches it firmly. Clone size, where shown, is once, few, many, or a class for clones that have expanded.

v_gene: TRBV6-1
j_gene: TRBJ2-7
d_gene: TRBD1
abundance: few
CDR3aa: CASSRSGTGEDEQYF
CDR3nt: TGTGCCAGCAGCCGTTCCGGGACAGGGGAAGACGAGCAGTACTTC

v_gene: TRBV27
j_gene: TRBJ1-1
d_gene: NA
abundance: NA
CDR3aa: CASRPSGGREAFF
CDR3nt: TGTGCCAGCAGGCCCTCTGGGGGGCGAGAAGCTTTCTTT

v_gene: TRBV15
j_gene: TRBJ1-1
d_gene: NA
abundance: NA
CDR3aa: CATSPRLMNTEAFF
CDR3nt: TGTGCCACCAGCCCCAGGCTAATGAACACTGAAGCTTTCTTT

v_gene: TRBV20-1
j_gene: TRBJ2-1
d_gene: NA
abundance: NA
CDR3aa: CSARGTTQETQFF
CDR3nt: TGCAGTGCTAGAGGGACTACCCAAGAGACCCAGTTCTTC

v_gene: TRBV6-5
j_gene: TRBJ2-5
d_gene: NA
abundance: NA
CDR3aa: CASSRRDSGAHEQYF
CDR3nt: TGTGCCAGCAGTCGCCGGGACTCCGGGGCGCATGAGCAGTACTTC

v_gene: TRBV29-1
j_gene: TRBJ2-5
d_gene: NA
abundance: few
CDR3aa: CSVGRVTETQYF
CDR3nt: TGCAGCGTTGGTAGAGTTACTGAGACCCAGTACTTC

v_gene: TRBV7-2
j_gene: TRBJ2-7
d_gene: TRBD2
abundance: NA
CDR3aa: CASSHSLAGPAYEQYF
CDR3nt: TGTGCCAGCAGCCACTCACTAGCGGGACCGGCCTACGAGCAGTACTTC

v_gene: TRBV6-1
j_gene: TRBJ2-7
d_gene: TRBD1
abundance: NA
CDR3aa: CASTDRTGYEQYF
CDR3nt: TGTGCCAGCACCGATAGGACAGGTTACGAGCAGTACTTC

v_gene: TRBV7-2
j_gene: TRBJ1-1
d_gene: NA
abundance: NA
CDR3aa: CASSLAGYLNTEAFF
CDR3nt: TGTGCCAGCAGCTTAGCGGGATACTTGAACACTGAAGCTTTCTTT

v_gene: TRBV30
j_gene: TRBJ1-2
d_gene: TRBD1
abundance: NA
CDR3aa: CAWSGTGGYYGYTF
CDR3nt: TGTGCCTGGAGTGGGACAGGGGGCTACTATGGCTACACCTTC

v_gene: TRBV5-1
j_gene: TRBJ2-7
d_gene: NA
abundance: few
CDR3aa: CASHSGLMWNEQYF
CDR3nt: TGCGCCAGTCACTCCGGCCTCATGTGGAATGAGCAGTACTTC